This entry concerns a single TCR beta chain. This specimen comes from a study of blood T cell repertoires in COVID-19. The germline V gene has CDR1 MNHEY and CDR2 SVGAGI. The CDR3 contains 14 residues. V was shortened by 1 base and J by 3 bases, with 8 bases between the two germline ends. Sequenced by immunoSEQ multiplex PCR; TCRdb stores in-frame clones only, minus some. The sample carries 98,000 or so clones, more than 85% recorded once. The TCR sequence derives from a human donor in a cohort sampled during active COVID-19. The chain recombines TRBV6-5 with TRBJ2-3; D is perhaps TRBD1 (5 bases). Sequenced material: peripheral blood. The CDR3 DNA reads as TGTGCCAGCAGTTACTTCAGGGAAACAGATACGCAGTATTTT. Translated: CASSYFRETDTQYF.